This T cell receptor beta chain emerged from a study of blood T cell repertoires in COVID-19. Germline V lookup: CDR1 SEHNR, CDR2 FQNEAQ (reference sequence). V lost 8 bases and J lost 5; bases outside the gene matches: 9. This CDR3 is 13 amino acids long. Sequencing used immunoSEQ multiplex PCR; TCRdb keeps in-frame clones, though not all of them. The sample contains about 97,000 clones, around 87% of which appear only once. The chain couples TRBV7-9 to TRBJ2-7; 7 bases line up with TRBD1. The sequence was obtained from a woman in her 30s with acute or convalescent COVID-19. What was sequenced was peripheral blood. The CDR3 coding sequence is TGTGCCAGCCGCAACAACAGGGGCAACGAGCAGTACTTC. It codes for CASRNNRGNEQYF.